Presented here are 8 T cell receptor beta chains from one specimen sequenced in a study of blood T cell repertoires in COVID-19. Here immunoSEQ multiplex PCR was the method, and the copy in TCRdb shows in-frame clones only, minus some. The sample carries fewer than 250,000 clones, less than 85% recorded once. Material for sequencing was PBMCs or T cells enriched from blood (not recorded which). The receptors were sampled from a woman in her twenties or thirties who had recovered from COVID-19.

The chain's CDR3 is CSLGQAQETQYF. CDR3 bases: TGCAGCTTAGGACAGGCCCAAGAGACCCAGTACTTC. The chain employs TRBV29-1 and TRBJ2-5, with 7 bases aligning to TRBD1. V was pared by 8 bases and J by 1 base, with 4 bases of the junction left unmatched. Germline CDR1 reads SQVTM; CDR2 reads ANQGSEA. The CDR3 covers 12 residues.

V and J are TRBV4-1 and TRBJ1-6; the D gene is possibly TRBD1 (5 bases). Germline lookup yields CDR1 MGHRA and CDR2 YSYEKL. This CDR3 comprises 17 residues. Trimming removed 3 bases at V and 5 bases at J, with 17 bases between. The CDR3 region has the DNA TGCGCCAGCAGCCATCCGCGCCTAGGGGCTAATAATTCACCCCTCCACTTT. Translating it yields CASSHPRLGANNSPLHF.

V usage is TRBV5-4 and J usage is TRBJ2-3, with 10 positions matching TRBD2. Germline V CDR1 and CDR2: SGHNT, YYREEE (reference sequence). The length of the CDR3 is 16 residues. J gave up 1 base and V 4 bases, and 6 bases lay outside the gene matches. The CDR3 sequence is CASSRGLATGTDTQYF. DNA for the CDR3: TGTGCCAGCAGCAGGGGACTAGCGACTGGCACAGATACGCAGTATTTT.

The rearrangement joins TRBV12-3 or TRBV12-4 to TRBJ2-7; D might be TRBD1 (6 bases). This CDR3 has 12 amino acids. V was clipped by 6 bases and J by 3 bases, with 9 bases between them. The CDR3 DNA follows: TGTGCCAGCAGCTCAGGGGTCTACGAGCAGTACTTC. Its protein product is CASSSGVYEQYF.

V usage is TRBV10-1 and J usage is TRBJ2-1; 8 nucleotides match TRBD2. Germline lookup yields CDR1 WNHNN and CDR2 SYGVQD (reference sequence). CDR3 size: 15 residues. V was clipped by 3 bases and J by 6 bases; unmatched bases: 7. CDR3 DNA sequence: TGCGCCAGCAGTGATAGTAGCGGGGACGTCAATGAGCAGTTCTTC. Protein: CASSDSSGDVNEQFF.

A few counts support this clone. DNA of the CDR3: TGTGCCAGCAGCGTCCGAGGCGGGGCTAGCTACACAGATACGCAGTATTTT. Translation gives CASSVRGGASYTDTQYF. This chain joins TRBV7-2 and TRBJ2-3; possibly TRBD2 for D (6 bases). The CDR3 runs 17 residues. In germline, CDR1 is SGHTA, CDR2 FQGNSA. With 5 bases removed from V and 2 bases from J, the gap between germline ends came to 20 bases.

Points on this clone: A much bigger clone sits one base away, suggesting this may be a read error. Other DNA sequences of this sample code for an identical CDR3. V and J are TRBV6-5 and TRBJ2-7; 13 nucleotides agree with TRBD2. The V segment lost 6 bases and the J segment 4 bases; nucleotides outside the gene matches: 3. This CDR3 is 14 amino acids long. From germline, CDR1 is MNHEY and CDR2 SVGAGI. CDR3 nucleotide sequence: TGTGCCAGCAGCAGGACTAGCGGGAGTTACGAGCAGTACTTC. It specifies CASSRTSGSYEQYF.

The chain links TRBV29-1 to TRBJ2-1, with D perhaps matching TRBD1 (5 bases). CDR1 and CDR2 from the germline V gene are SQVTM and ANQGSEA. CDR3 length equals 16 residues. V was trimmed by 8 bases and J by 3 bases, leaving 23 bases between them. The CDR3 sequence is CSPARLALRGYNEQFF. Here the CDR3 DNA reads TGCAGCCCGGCCCGTTTGGCGCTAAGGGGCTACAATGAGCAGTTCTTC.